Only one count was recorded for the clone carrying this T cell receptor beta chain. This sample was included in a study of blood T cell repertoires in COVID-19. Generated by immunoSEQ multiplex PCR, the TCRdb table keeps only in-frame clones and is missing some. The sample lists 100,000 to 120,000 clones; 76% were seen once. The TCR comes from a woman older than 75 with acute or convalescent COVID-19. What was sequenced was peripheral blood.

The CDR3 sequence is CASCPGGGTYEQYF. The CDR3 coding sequence is TGTGCCAGCTGCCCTGGCGGGGGAACCTACGAGCAGTACTTC. The chain carries TRBV27 and TRBJ2-7; 7 bases are shared with TRBD2. The length of the CDR3 is 14 residues. Per the germline V gene, CDR1 is MNHEY and CDR2 is SMNVEV (reference sequence). V shed 8 bases and J 2 bases; nucleotides not matched to a gene: 9.